Reported below is one T cell receptor (beta chain). This sample is part of a study of blood T cell repertoires in COVID-19. CDR3 length: 15 residues. The V gene's germline CDR1 is MDHEN and CDR2 SYDVKM. Germline trimming cut 6 bases from V and 7 bases from J; bases unmatched to any gene: 10. In the original analysis: Reference gene primers were amplified, and this amplification served to estimate nucleated cell counts. The protocol was immunoSEQ multiplex PCR, while the TCRdb copy is restricted to in-frame clones and leaves out a portion. That table supplies the V and J calls and clone size; D and trimming were determined from the DNA. The table includes about 300,000 clones, 90% detected once.

The sequenced sample was peripheral blood. This receptor was obtained from a woman in her thirties with COVID-19, enrolled during active disease. The genes are TRBV28 and TRBJ2-7, with 12 bases aligning to TRBD2. This CDR3 reads CASSLLAGGPEEQYF. As DNA, the CDR3 is TGTGCCAGCAGCCTCCTAGCGGGAGGGCCGGAAGAGCAGTACTTC.